What follows describes a single TCR beta chain. Its antigen is undetermined. Using immunoSEQ multiplex PCR, the repertoire was profiled, and TCRdb retains in-frame clones only, with some absent. Altogether 6,000 to 7,500 clones are present, 60% to 80% being singletons, with the ten largest covering around 40%. Relapse was seen in all patients after autologous stem cell transplantation, and brentuximab vedotin exposure was variable. Germline CDR1 and CDR2: WSHSY and SAAADI. V gave up 7 bases and J gave up 3 bases; unmatched junction bases: 9. CDR3 size: 15 residues. The record originates from a study of PD-1 blockade in classical Hodgkin lymphoma. Whole-study findings and limits: Complete responders' baseline diversity resembled that of newly diagnosed patients. When set against healthy donors, newly diagnosed patients were reported to show lower baseline TCR diversity. Unlike CD8+ TCR diversity, which did not rise significantly by C4D1, CD4+ TCR diversity did. Patients starting nivolumab under 1 year after ASCT were excluded.

The chain has TRBV10-2 and TRBJ2-1; 7 nucleotides align to TRBD2. The input for sequencing was peripheral blood mononuclear cells (PBMCs), taken at baseline. The sequence derives from a human donor with classical Hodgkin lymphoma. CDR3 DNA sequence: TGCGCCAGCAAAGGCGGGCTAGCGGTCTACAATGAGCAGTTCTTC. Protein: CASKGGLAVYNEQFF.